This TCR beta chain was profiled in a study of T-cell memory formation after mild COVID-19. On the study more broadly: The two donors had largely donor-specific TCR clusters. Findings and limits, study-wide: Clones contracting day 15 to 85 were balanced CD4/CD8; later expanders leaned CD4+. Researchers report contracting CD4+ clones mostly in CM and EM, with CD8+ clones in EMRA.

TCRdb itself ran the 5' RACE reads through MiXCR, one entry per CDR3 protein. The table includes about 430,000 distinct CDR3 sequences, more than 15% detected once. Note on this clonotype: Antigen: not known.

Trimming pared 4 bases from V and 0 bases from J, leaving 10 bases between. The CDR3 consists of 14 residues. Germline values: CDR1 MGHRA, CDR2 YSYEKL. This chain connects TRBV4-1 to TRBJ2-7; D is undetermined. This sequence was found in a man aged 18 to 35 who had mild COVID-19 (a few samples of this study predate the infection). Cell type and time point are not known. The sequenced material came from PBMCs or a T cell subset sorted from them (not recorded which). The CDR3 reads CASSLSATSYEQYF. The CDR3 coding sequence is TGCGCCAGCAGCCTATCTGCTACCTCCTACGAGCAGTACTTC.